This passage covers 21 T cell receptor beta chains from one sample sequenced in a study of blood T cell repertoires in COVID-19. Using immunoSEQ multiplex PCR, the repertoire was profiled, and TCRdb retains in-frame clones only, with some absent. The sample consists of nearly 95,000 clones, more than 65% of them appearing once. Material: peripheral blood. The receptors here all came from a human donor in a cohort sampled during active COVID-19.

The chain links TRBV5-4 to TRBJ1-6, with no clear D. The V and J ends lost 0 bases and 5 bases respectively, with 9 bases between them. This CDR3 has 15 amino acids. Germline V lookup: CDR1 SGHNT, CDR2 YYREEE (reference sequence). The CDR3 loop is CASSLGGRDNSPLHF. CDR3 bases: TGTGCCAGCAGCTTGGGAGGGAGGGATAATTCACCCCTCCACTTT.

The CDR3 DNA reads as TGCGCCAGCAGCTTGGTGGCTAGCGGGGATACGCAGTATTTT. Protein: CASSLVASGDTQYF. The chain couples TRBV5-1 to TRBJ2-3, with TRBD2 matching 8 bases. There are 14 residues in the CDR3. Losses at the gene ends were 0 bases for V and 6 bases for J; bases not matched to a gene: 3. Germline lookup yields CDR1 SGHRS and CDR2 YFSETQ.

This clone was recorded only once. CDR3 residues: CASRGDRARSNQPQHF. CDR3 in DNA: TGTGCCAGCAGGGGGGACAGGGCGCGAAGCAATCAGCCCCAGCATTTT. The chain uses TRBV2 and TRBJ1-5; 9 nucleotides line up with TRBD1. V lost 6 bases to trimming and J lost 1 base; unmatched junction nucleotides: 7. CDR3 length: 16 amino acids. Germline V gene data show CDR1 as SNHLY and CDR2 as FYNNEI.

The J gene is TRBJ1-4, the V gene TRBV19; D call uncertain. Trimming removed 4 bases from V and 6 bases from J, with 9 bases in between. This CDR3 contains 13 residues. CDR1 and CDR2 from the germline V gene are LNHDA and SQIVND (reference sequence). CDR3 DNA sequence: TGTGCCAGTAGTACCGTAGAGGATGAAAAACTGTTTTTT. It specifies CASSTVEDEKLFF.

The rearrangement links TRBV7-2 to TRBJ2-3, with 13 nucleotides matching TRBD2. The CDR3 covers 15 residues. The germline V gene has CDR1 SGHTA and CDR2 FQGNSA. J lost 6 bases, V lost 4 bases, and 4 bases had no gene match. The CDR3 DNA follows: TGTGCCAGCAGCTCACTAGCGGGGGGGCCTGATACGCAGTATTTT. Its translation: CASSSLAGGPDTQYF.

The DNA for the CDR3 is TGTGCCAGCAGTTACTCAGGGGGCAAGGGAGGCTACACCTTC. Amino acids: CASSYSGGKGGYTF. The chain has TRBV6-5 and TRBJ1-2, with TRBD1 matching over 7 bases. The CDR3 loop spans 14 amino acids. Germline V gene data show CDR1 as MNHEY and CDR2 as SVGAGI. J lost 8 bases, V lost 0 bases, and 6 bases had no gene match.

V is TRBV6-1 and J is TRBJ1-6; D unresolved. The V end lost 2 bases, the J end lost 5 bases, and 19 bases lay between the germline ends. The CDR3 runs 18 residues. Germline-derived CDR1 and CDR2 are MNHNS and SASEGT. The CDR3 DNA follows: TGTGCCAGCAGTGAAACCCCCAAGGCGGCAGTAAATAATTCACCCCTCCACTTT. Translation: CASSETPKAAVNNSPLHF.

The chain joins TRBV10-3 to TRBJ2-7; D may be TRBD1 (6 bases). V was cut by 5 bases and J by 5 bases, with 10 bases left in between. Germline CDR1 reads ENHRY; CDR2 reads SYGVKD. The CDR3 contains 12 residues. The CDR3 loop is CAISKQGDEQYF. CDR3 DNA sequence: TGTGCCATCAGTAAACAGGGAGACGAGCAGTACTTC.

This chain connects TRBV19 to TRBJ2-7, with 8 bases matching TRBD2. With 5 bases clipped from V and 3 bases from J, the junction kept 9 bases outside the gene matches. Germline V gene data show CDR1 as LNHDA and CDR2 as SQIVND (reference sequence). The CDR3 loop spans 15 amino acids. The CDR3 DNA sequence: TGTGCCAGTAGTCGCGGGGGGACGGGACTCTACGAGCAGTACTTC. Translated, it gives CASSRGGTGLYEQYF.

Only one count was recorded for this clone. The chain employs TRBV9 and TRBJ2-7; TRBD2 matches at 8 bases. V shed 4 bases and J 1 base; nucleotides not matched to a gene: 7. Per the germline V gene, CDR1 is SGDLS and CDR2 is YYNGEE. The CDR3 extends over 15 amino acids. CDR3 protein: CASSPLAETSYEQYF. CDR3 bases: TGTGCCAGCAGCCCACTAGCGGAAACATCCTACGAGCAGTACTTC. Looking up the rest from reference TRBV9 and TRBJ2-7 gives the full variable domain: DSGVTQTPKHLITATGQRVTLRCSPRSGDLSVYWYQQSLDQGLQFLIQYYNGEERAKGNILERFSAQQFPDLHSELNLSSLELGDSALYFCASSPLAETSYEQYFGPGTRLTVT.

This chain connects TRBV10-3 to TRBJ2-3; 14 nucleotides match TRBD2. CDR1 ENHRY and CDR2 SYGVKD come from the germline V gene. This CDR3 comprises 15 residues. With V trimmed by 6 bases and J by 5 bases, 4 bases remained unmatched. This chain's CDR3 is CAISSGLAGGDTQYF. In DNA form, the CDR3 reads TGTGCCATCAGCTCTGGACTAGCGGGGGGAGATACGCAGTATTTT.

J is TRBJ2-4 and V is TRBV19, with TRBD2 identical over 8 bases. The V gene end was trimmed by 1 base and the J gene end by 0 bases; junction bases not matched to a gene: 11. Germline V gene data show CDR1 as LNHDA and CDR2 as SQIVND (reference sequence). This CDR3 spans 19 amino acids. The chain's CDR3 is CASSIGGGGFSRAKNIQYF. The CDR3 coding sequence is TGTGCCAGTAGTATAGGGGGCGGGGGGTTCTCCCGAGCCAAAAACATTCAGTACTTC.

The V and J genes are TRBV2 and TRBJ1-1; tentatively, D is TRBD1 (5 bases). The CDR3 extends over 15 amino acids. Trimming took off 11 bases at V and 0 bases at J, with 19 bases between the two ends. Germline V gene sequence: CDR1 SNHLY, CDR2 FYNNEI. The CDR3, as DNA: TGTGCCTCAGCGCGAGATCCAGGGTTGAACACTGAAGCTTTCTTT. Amino acids: CASARDPGLNTEAFF.

The chain couples TRBV6-6 to TRBJ2-2, with a possible D match to TRBD1 (6 bases). In germline, CDR1 is MNHNY, CDR2 SVGAGI (reference sequence). This CDR3 has 14 amino acids. Deletions cut 10 bases from V and 5 bases from J, with 17 bases between. The chain's CDR3 is CAIRTGTLTGELFF. Here the CDR3 DNA reads TGTGCCATCCGAACCGGGACACTGACCGGGGAGCTGTTTTTT.

The chain is built from TRBV11-2 and TRBJ1-1; D uncertain. V shed 5 bases and J shed 11 bases, with 12 bases lying between them. The CDR3 loop spans 11 amino acids. Germline V gene lookup returns CDR1 SGHAT and CDR2 FQNNGV. CDR3 DNA: TGTGCCAGCAGCCCAGGTCGAGGGGCTTTCTTT. It is translated as CASSPGRGAFF.

This chain links TRBV12-3 or TRBV12-4 with TRBJ1-2; possibly TRBD1 for D (6 bases). This CDR3 is 11 amino acids long. V lost 6 bases to trimming and J lost 10 bases, with 12 bases between them. The CDR3, as DNA: TGTGCCAGCAGGGGCAGGGGCCTCTACACCTTC. Protein product: CASRGRGLYTF.

The rearrangement joins TRBV5-4 to TRBJ2-1; 10 bases are shared with TRBD2. Germline assignment: CDR1 SGHNT and CDR2 YYREEE (reference sequence). V lost 4 bases and J lost 2; bases outside the gene matches: 18. The CDR3 loop spans 20 amino acids. CDR3 region: CASSVGGLAGVSGTYNEQFF. CDR3 sequence (DNA): TGTGCCAGCAGCGTGGGGGGCCTAGCGGGGGTTTCCGGAACCTACAATGAGCAGTTCTTC.

This rearrangement joins TRBV5-1 to TRBJ2-7; no clear D. The length of the CDR3 is 14 residues. Germline V gene lookup returns CDR1 SGHRS and CDR2 YFSETQ. Trimming removed 3 bases from V and 0 bases from J, with 10 bases in between. The CDR3 region has the DNA TGCGCCAGCAGCTACCCTGAGAGCTCCTACGAGCAGTACTTC. The encoded protein is CASSYPESSYEQYF.

The chain couples TRBV5-1 to TRBJ2-5, with D possibly being TRBD1 (5 bases). V was cut by 2 bases and J by 1 base, with 9 bases left in between. The V gene's germline CDR1 is SGHRS and CDR2 YFSETQ. The CDR3 totals 14 residues. The CDR3 DNA reads TGCGCCAGCAGCTTTGGCAGGGTCCAAGAGACCCAGTACTTC. Its translation is CASSFGRVQETQYF.

The V and J genes are TRBV3-1 (or the pseudogene TRBV3-2) and TRBJ2-6, with a tentative D call TRBD1 (6 bases). Trimming stripped 1 base from V and 4 bases from J, with 14 bases between. CDR1 LGHDT and CDR2 YNNKEL come from the germline V gene (reference sequence). The CDR3 runs 17 residues. The CDR3 region has the DNA TGTGCCAGCAGCCAAGGGCGACCAGGGGCCGGGGCCAACGTCCTGACTTTC. The encoded protein is CASSQGRPGAGANVLTF.

V gene TRBV2 combines with J gene TRBJ2-5, with TRBD2 matching 7 bases. CDR3 size: 12 residues. Germline CDR1 is SNHLY and CDR2 is FYNNEI. The V gene end was trimmed by 3 bases and the J gene end by 9 bases; junction bases not matched to a gene: 4. The CDR3 DNA reads TGTGCCAGCAGTGAGTCCCTAGCGGCCCAGTACTTC. Its protein product is CASSESLAAQYF.